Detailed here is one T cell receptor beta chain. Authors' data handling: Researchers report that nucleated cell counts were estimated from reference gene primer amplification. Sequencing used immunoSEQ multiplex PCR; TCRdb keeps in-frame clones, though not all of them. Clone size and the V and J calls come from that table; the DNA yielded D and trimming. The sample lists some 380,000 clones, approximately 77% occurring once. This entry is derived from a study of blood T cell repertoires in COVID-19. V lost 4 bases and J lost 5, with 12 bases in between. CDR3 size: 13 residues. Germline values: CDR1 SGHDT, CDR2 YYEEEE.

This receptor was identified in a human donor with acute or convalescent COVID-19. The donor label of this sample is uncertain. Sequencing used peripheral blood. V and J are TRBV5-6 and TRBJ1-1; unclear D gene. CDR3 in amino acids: CASSANQATEAFF. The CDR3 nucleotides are TGTGCCAGCAGCGCGAATCAGGCGACTGAAGCTTTCTTT.